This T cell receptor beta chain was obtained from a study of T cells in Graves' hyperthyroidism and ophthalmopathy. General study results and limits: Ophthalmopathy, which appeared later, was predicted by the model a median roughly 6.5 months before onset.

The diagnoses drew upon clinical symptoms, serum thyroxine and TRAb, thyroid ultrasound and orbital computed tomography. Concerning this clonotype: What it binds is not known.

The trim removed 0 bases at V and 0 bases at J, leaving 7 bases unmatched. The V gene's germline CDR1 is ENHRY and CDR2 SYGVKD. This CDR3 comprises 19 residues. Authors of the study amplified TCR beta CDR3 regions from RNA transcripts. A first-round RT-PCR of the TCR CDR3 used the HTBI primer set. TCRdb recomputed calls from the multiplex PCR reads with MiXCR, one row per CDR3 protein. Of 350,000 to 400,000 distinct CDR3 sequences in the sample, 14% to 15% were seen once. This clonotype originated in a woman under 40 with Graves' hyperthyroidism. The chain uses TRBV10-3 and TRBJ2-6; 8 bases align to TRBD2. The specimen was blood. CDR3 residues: CAISESHLAGSSGANVLTF. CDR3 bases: TGTGCCATCAGTGAGTCCCACCTAGCGGGCAGCTCTGGGGCCAACGTCCTGACTTTC.